This TCR beta chain was identified in a study of blood T cell repertoires in COVID-19 (dated by TCRdb to 2020 to 2021). Some background on the complete study: Samples from collaborators originated in the United States, Italy and Spain and spanned both the acute and convalescent phases of COVID-19. Sample metadata almost always included a de-identified subject ID, COVID-19 status, age in years and sex. The repertoires were released in a freely available public database intended as a resource for research on the immune response to SARS-CoV-2. Where HLA class I and class II types were available, the types were taken from metadata supplied by the sample provider, not from assay-based typing. Samples were obtained from the ongoing ImmuneRACE study (first 160 participants) and from 1,200 or so subjects provided by 6 global collaborators. The dataset comprised deeply sampled blood TCRbeta repertoires from subjects exposed to, actively infected with, or recovered from COVID-19. The prospective study material was composed of cDNA or gDNA derived from T cells, B-cell-depleted T cells, or PBMCs. The investigation overall reported the following: Clinical and demographic metadata were provided uncurated, with the amount varying by source and participant.

Whole blood was collected in K2EDTA tubes by collaborating institutions according to the institutions' own protocols. Collaborator samples were shipped for TCRbeta analysis as frozen whole blood, isolated PBMCs, or DNA extracted from either sample type. The immunoSEQ Assay, a bias-controlled multiplex PCR, was used to amplify TCRbeta CDR3 regions from genomic DNA. As for the original processing: Nucleated cell counts per sample were estimated from amplification of reference gene primers within the assay. To quantify the absolute abundance of each unique TCRbeta CDR3 rearrangement, sequence reads were collapsed and filtered. For each sample, productive Simpson clonality was calculated by taking the square root of Simpson's diversity index across productive rearrangements. In its TCRdb copy, this immuneACCESS table keeps in-frame sequences only and misses some clones. Where compared with another copy, unresolved V genes explain less than half of these, and the others have no known cause. The V and J calls and clone size were taken over from that table, and D and trimming were inferred from the DNA. In all, the sample holds about 90,000 clones, and around 87% of those were seen once. The ten most abundant clones make up about 15% of the sample.

Trimming removed 5 bases from V and 0 bases from J, leaving 9 bases between the germline ends. Per the germline V gene, SGHTA is the CDR1 and FQGTGA is the CDR2. The CDR3 sequence holds 14 residues, the cysteine and phenylalanine included. The entry retains the CDR3 DNA only, 42 bases that are in frame from base 1. As regards this clone: Its cognate antigen has yet to be identified. No base-level quality is on record; no much larger clone is a single base apart.

The clonotype was recovered from a male donor with acute or convalescent COVID-19. The source material was peripheral blood. The chain employs TRBV7-3 and TRBJ2-3, and perhaps TRBD2 as D gene, on 5 matching bases. CDR3 region: CASSPSGSTDTQYF. The bases read TGTGCCAGCAGCCCTTCGGGGAGCACAGATACGCAGTATTTT.